This T cell receptor beta chain was captured by sequencing in a study of cytomegalovirus exposure and HLA in healthy donors. Worth noting for this clone: Antigen specificity is unknown.

Findings and limits, study-wide: Common viral pathogens seemed, in a later analysis, to connect with several of the most significant clusters. Analyses of presence and absence presupposed an approximately uniform sequencing depth across donors. Researchers catalogued some 160 TCR beta chains as cytomegalovirus-associated.

This PCR relied on a set of 60 Vbeta primers and 13 Jbeta primers. Method: immunoSEQ multiplex PCR; TCRdb's copy keeps in-frame clones and lacks some. The table has 170,000 or so clones, over 70% seen once. J gave up 4 bases and V 5 bases, and 9 bases lay outside the gene matches. The germline CDR1 and CDR2 sequences are LNHDA and SQIVND (reference sequence). The length of the CDR3 is 16 residues. Sequencing was done on a sample of PBMCs. This TCR was recovered from a woman aged 60 to 75 in good health and CMV-seropositive. V is TRBV19 and J is TRBJ2-5, with 11 bases matching TRBD1. CDR3 coding DNA: TGTGCCAGTAGTCCCTGGACAGGGGGCCCGAGAGAGACCCAGTACTTC. Its translation is CASSPWTGGPRETQYF.